This T cell receptor (beta chain) was identified during a study of shared clonotypes between healthy human individuals. In the study overall: Each donor's CD4 naive and CD4 memory cells filled three plates apiece, CD8 naive two, and CD8 memory one.

Findings and limits, study-wide: The sole specimen, blood, was sampled, and tissue repertoires likely differ. Researchers found naive subsets generally carried larger estimated richness than memory subsets.

As regards this clone: Its cognate antigen is unknown.

Memory CD4+ cells were the fraction left after CD45RA+ naive selection. This CDR3 comprises 13 residues. V was pared by 5 bases and J by 8 bases, with 16 bases between. Germline V lookup: CDR1 SGHTA, CDR2 FQGNSA. Sequencing used immunoSEQ multiplex PCR; TCRdb keeps in-frame clones, though not all of them. The sample lists 2 million to 3 million clones, 93% seen once, with roughly 0.39% in the top ten. This TCR derives from a man in his late teens or twenties in good health. Some clones in this sample may be carry-over from other donors' samples. The chain combines TRBV7-2 with TRBJ2-7; D is undetermined. Sequencing input: naive CD4+ T cells from PBMCs. Documented subset: CD45RA+ positively selected. This chain's CDR3 is CASSPHGADQQYF. The DNA of the CDR3 is TGTGCCAGCAGCCCCCACGGTGCCGATCAGCAGTACTTC.